This T cell receptor (beta chain) was sequenced during a study of siplizumab effects on memory and regulatory T cells. Overall study findings and caveats: The average Treg-derived proportion among mappable alloreactive CD4+ clones was less than 80% with siplizumab versus under 35% in controls. The naive T cell population seemed more diverse than memory cells and seemed a major contributor to the alloresponse. Siplizumab produced a significant drop in alloreactive sequences attributable to unstimulated CD4+ memory cells.

As concerns this clone: Its specificity is not known.

TCR templates numbering 90,000 to 100,000 were assayed per sample. TCRdb keeps only in-frame clones here, not all; method: immunoSEQ multiplex PCR. The data show more than 95,000 clones, with 93% seen just once and roughly 0.62% held by the top ten. V lost 2 bases and J 3 bases, leaving 10 bases between the germline ends. The CDR3 covers 14 residues. Germline V lookup: CDR1 SGHVS, CDR2 FQNEAQ. The TCR originated in a human donor in good health. The sequencing input was Tregs sorted from blood. The chain couples TRBV7-8 to TRBJ1-1, with TRBD1 as a possible D gene (5 bases). The CDR3 sequence: CASSLMGVDTEAFF. The CDR3 coding sequence is TGTGCCAGCAGCTTAATGGGGGTTGACACTGAAGCTTTCTTT.